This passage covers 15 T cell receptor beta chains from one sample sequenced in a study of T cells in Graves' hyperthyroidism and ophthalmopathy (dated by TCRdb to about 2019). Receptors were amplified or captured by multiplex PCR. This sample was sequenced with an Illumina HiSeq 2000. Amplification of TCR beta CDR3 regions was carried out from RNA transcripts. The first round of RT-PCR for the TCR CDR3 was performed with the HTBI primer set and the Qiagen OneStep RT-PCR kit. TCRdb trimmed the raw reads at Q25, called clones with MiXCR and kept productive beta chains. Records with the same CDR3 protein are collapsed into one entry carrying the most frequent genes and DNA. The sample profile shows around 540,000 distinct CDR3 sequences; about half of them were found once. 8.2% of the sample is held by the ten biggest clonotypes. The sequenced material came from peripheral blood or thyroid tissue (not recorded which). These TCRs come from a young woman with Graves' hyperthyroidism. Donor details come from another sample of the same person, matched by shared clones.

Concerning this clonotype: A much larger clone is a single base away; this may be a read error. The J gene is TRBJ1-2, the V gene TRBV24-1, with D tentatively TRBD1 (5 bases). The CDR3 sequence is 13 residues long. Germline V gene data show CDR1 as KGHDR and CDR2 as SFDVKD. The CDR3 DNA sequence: TGTGCCAGCGCTGGGAGGGGCATGGATGGCTGCACCTTC. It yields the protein CASAGRGMDGCTF.

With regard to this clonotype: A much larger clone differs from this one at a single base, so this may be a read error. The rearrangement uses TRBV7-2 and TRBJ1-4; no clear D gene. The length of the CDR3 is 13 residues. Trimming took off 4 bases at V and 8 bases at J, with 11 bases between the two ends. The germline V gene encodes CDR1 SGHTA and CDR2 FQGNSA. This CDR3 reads CASSSSGREKLFF. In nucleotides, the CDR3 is TGTGCCAGCAGCTCATCAGGAAGAGAAAAACTGTTTTTT.

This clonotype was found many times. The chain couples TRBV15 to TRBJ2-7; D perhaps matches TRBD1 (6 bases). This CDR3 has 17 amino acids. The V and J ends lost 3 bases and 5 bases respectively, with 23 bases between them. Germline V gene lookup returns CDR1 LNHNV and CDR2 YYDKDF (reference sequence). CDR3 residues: CATSSPRKGRGANEQYF. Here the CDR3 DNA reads TGTGCCACCAGCAGTCCCCGGAAGGGCAGGGGAGCCAACGAGCAGTACTTC. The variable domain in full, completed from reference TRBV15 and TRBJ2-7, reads DAMVIQNPRYQVTQFGKPVTLSCSQTLNHNVMYWYQQKSSQAPKLLFHYYDKDFNNEADTPDNFQSRRPNTSFCFLDIRSPGLGDTAMYLCATSSPRKGRGANEQYFGPGTRLTVT.

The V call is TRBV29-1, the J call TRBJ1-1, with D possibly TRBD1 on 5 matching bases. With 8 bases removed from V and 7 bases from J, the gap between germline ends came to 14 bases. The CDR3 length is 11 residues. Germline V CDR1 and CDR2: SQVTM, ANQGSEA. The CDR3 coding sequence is TGCAGCTTGAGCAGGGCGGATGAAGCTTTCTTT. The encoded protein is CSLSRADEAFF.

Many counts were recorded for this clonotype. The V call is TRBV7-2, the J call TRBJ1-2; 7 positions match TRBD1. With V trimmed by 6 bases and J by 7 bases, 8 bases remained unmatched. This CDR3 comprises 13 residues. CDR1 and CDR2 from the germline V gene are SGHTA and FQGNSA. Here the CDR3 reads CASRYRGSTGYTF. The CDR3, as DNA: TGTGCCAGCAGGTACAGGGGCTCGACTGGCTACACCTTC.

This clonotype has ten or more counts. The CDR3 protein is CASSFGRAYGYTF. The CDR3, as DNA: TGTGCCAGCAGCTTCGGCAGGGCGTATGGCTACACCTTC. The chain recombines TRBV7-2 with TRBJ1-2; tentatively, D is TRBD1 (5 bases). V was clipped by 3 bases and J by 5 bases, with 10 bases between them. The germline V gene has CDR1 SGHTA and CDR2 FQGNSA. The CDR3 sequence is 13 residues long. The full variable domain, rest sourced from reference TRBV7-2 and TRBJ1-2, is GAGVSQSPSNKVTEKGKDVELRCDPISGHTALYWYRQSLGQGLEFLIYFQGNSAPDKSGLPSDRFSAERTGGSVSTLTIQRTQQEDSAVYLCASSFGRAYGYTFGSGTRLTVV.

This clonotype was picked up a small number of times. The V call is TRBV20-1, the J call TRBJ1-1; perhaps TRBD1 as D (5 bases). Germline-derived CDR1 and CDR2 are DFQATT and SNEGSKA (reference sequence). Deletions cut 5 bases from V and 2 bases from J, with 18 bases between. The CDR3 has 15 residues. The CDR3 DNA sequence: TGCAGTGCTCCCACTCCGGAGACAGCTAACACTGAAGCTTTCTTT. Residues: CSAPTPETANTEAFF.

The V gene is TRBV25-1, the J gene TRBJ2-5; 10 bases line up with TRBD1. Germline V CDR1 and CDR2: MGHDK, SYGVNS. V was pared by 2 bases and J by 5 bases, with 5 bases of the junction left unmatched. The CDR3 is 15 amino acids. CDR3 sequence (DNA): TGTGCCAGCAGTGAACCCGGGACAGGGGCCGAGACCCAGTACTTC. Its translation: CASSEPGTGAETQYF.

The CDR3 DNA sequence: TGCAGTGCTCGAGGACAGGCCATCCTTTATAGCAATCAGCCCCAGCATTTT. Protein sequence: CSARGQAILYSNQPQHF. This rearrangement joins TRBV20-1 to TRBJ1-5, with TRBD1 identical over 7 bases. V lost 5 bases and J lost 0; bases outside the gene matches: 13. The CDR3 runs 17 residues. Germline V gives CDR1 DFQATT, CDR2 SNEGSKA (reference sequence).

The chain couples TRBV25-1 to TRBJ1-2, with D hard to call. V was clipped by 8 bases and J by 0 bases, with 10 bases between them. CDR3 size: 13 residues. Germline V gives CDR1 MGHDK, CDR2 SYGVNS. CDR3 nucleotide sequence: TGTGCCAGCTCGACACCTACTAACTATGGCTACACCTTC. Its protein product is CASSTPTNYGYTF.

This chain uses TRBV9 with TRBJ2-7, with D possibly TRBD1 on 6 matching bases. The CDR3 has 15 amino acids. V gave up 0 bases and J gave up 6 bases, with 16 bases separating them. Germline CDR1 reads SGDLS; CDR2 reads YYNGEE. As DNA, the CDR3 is TGTGCCAGCAGCGTAGGGCCTGAGAGGGGGTCCGAGCAGTACTTC. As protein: CASSVGPERGSEQYF.

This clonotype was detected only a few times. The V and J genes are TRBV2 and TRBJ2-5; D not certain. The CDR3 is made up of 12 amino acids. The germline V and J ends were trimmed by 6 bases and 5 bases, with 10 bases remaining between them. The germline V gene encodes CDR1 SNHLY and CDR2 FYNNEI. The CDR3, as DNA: TGTGCCAGCAGACCTCATGGGGAGACCCAGTACTTC. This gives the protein CASRPHGETQYF.

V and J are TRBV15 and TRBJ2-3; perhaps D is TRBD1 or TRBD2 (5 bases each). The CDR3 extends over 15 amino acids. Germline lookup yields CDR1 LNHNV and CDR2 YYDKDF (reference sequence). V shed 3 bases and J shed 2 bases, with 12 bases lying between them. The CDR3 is CATSRRGADTDTQYF. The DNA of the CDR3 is TGTGCCACCAGCAGGAGGGGAGCCGACACAGATACGCAGTATTTT.

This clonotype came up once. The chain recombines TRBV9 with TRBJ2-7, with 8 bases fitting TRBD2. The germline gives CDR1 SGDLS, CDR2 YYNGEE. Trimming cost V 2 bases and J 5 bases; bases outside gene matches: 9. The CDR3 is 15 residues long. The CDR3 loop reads CASSVLAGGRNEQYF. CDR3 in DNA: TGTGCCAGCAGCGTCCTGGCGGGGGGCAGAAACGAGCAGTACTTC.

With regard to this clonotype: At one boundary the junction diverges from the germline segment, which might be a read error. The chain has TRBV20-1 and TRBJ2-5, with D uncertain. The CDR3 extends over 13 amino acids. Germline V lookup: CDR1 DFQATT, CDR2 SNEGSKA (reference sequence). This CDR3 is CSAHLDTQEAQYF. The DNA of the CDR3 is TGCAGTGCTCACCTTGACACCCAAGAGGCCCAGTACTTC.